This TCR beta chain stems from a study of blood T cell repertoires in COVID-19. At the level of the study: In each case, the material was cDNA or gDNA derived from T cells, B-cell-depleted T cells, or PBMCs.

V trimming: 5 bases; J trimming: 0 bases; junction bases outside the gene matches: 14. The CDR3 totals 19 residues. Germline V lookup: CDR1 SGHAT, CDR2 FQNNGV. This clone was counted between two and nine times. Original analysis: Reference gene primer amplification yielded estimated nucleated cell counts. Here immunoSEQ multiplex PCR was the method, and the copy in TCRdb shows in-frame clones only, minus some. From that table come the V and J calls and clone size; the DNA was used to work out D and trimming. The table has around 120,000 clones, approximately 79% seen once; the top ten hold less than 25%.

The source is a man between 65 and 85 years old with active or convalescent COVID-19. Specimen: peripheral blood. The chain couples TRBV11-2 to TRBJ1-3, with 9 bases identical to TRBD1. The CDR3 nucleotides read TGTGCCAGCAGCCCCACAACCGGGACAGGGATAGGCTCTGGAAACACCATATATTTT. This translates into CASSPTTGTGIGSGNTIYF.